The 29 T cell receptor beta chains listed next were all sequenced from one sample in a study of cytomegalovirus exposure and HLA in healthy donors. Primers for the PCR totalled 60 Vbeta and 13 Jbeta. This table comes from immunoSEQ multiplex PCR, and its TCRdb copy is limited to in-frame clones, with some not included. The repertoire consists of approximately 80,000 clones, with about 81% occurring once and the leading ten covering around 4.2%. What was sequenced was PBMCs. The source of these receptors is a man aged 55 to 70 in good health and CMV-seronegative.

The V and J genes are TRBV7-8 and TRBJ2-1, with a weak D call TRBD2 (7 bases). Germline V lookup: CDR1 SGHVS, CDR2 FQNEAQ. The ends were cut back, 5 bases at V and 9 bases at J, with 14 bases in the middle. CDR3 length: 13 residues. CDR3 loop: CASSLHREGEQFF. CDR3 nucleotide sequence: TGTGCCAGCAGCCTCCACAGGGAGGGTGAGCAGTTCTTC.

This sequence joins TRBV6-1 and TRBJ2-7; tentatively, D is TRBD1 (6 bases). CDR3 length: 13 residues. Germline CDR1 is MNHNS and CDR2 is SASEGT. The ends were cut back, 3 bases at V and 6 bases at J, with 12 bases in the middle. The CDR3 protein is CASSEGAGAEQYF. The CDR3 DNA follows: TGTGCCAGCAGTGAGGGGGCAGGGGCCGAGCAGTACTTC.

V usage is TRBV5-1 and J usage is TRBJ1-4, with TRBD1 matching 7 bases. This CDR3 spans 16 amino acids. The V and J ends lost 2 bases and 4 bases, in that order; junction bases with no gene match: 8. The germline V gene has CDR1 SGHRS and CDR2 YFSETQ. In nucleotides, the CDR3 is TGCGCCAGCAGCTTACCGACAGGGCAGGGTAATGAAAAACTGTTTTTT. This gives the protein CASSLPTGQGNEKLFF.

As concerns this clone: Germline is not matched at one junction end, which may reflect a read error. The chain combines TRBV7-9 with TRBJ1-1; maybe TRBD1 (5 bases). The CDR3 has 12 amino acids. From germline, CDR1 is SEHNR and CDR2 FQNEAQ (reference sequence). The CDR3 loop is CSSSGGDTEAFF. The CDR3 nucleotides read TGTTCCAGCAGCGGAGGGGACACTGAAGCTTTCTTT.

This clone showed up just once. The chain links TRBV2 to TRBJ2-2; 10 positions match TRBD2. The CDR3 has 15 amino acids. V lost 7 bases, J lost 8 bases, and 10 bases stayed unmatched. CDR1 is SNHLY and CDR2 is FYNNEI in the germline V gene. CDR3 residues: CASNGLAADPGELFF. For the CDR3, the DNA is TGTGCCAGCAACGGACTAGCGGCGGACCCTGGGGAGCTGTTTTTT.

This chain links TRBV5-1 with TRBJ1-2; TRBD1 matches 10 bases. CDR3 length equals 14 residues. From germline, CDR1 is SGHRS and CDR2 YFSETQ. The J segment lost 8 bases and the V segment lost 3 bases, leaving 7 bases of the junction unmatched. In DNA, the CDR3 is TGCGCCAGCAGCTGGACAGGGGGAGAATACGGCTACACCTTC. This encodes CASSWTGGEYGYTF. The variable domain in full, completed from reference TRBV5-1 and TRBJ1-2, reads KAGVTQTPRYLIKTRGQQVTLSCSPISGHRSVSWYQQTPGQGLQFLFEYFSETQRNKGNFPGRFSGRQFSNSRSEMNVSTLELGDSALYLCASSWTGGEYGYTFGSGTRLTVV.

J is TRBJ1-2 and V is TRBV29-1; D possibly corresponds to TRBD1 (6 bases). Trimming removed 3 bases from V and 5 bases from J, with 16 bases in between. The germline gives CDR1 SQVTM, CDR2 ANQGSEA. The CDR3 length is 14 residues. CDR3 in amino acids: CSVERGGLGYGYTF. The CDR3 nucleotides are TGCAGCGTTGAGCGCGGGGGCCTTGGGTATGGCTACACCTTC.

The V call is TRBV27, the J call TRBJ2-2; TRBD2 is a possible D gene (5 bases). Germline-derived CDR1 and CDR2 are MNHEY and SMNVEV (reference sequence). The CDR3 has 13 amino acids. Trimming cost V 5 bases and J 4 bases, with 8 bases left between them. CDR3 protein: CASSPRGTGELFF. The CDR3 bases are TGTGCCAGCAGTCCCCGGGGCACCGGGGAGCTGTTTTTT.

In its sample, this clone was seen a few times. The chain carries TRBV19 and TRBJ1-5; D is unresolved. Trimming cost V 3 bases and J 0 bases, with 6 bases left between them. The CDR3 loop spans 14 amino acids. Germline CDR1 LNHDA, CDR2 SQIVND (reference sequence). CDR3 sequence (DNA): TGTGCCAGTAGTATCCTAGGTAGCAATCAGCCCCAGCATTTT. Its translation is CASSILGSNQPQHF.

The CDR3 is CASSVCLDRGSSYEQYF. The DNA for the CDR3 is TGTGCCAGCAGTGTCTGCTTAGACAGGGGCTCCTCCTACGAGCAGTACTTC. V usage is TRBV25-1 and J usage is TRBJ2-7; 8 nucleotides align to TRBD1. The germline V gene has CDR1 MGHDK and CDR2 SYGVNS. With V trimmed by 4 bases and J by 0 bases, 11 bases remained unmatched. The CDR3 has 17 amino acids.

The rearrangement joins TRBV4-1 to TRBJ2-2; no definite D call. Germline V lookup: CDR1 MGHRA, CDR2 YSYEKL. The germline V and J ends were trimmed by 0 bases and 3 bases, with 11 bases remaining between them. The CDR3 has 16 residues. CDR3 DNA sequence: TGCGCCAGCAGCCAAGACAGGCGTTCTTACACCGGGGAGCTGTTTTTT. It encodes CASSQDRRSYTGELFF.

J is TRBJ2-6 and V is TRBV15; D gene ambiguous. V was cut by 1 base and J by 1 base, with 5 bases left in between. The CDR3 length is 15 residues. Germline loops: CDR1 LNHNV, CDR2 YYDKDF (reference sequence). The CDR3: CATSRVQSGANVLTF. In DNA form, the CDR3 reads TGTGCCACCAGCAGAGTTCAATCTGGGGCCAACGTCCTGACTTTC. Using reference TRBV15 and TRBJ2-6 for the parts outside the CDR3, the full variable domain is DAMVIQNPRYQVTQFGKPVTLSCSQTLNHNVMYWYQQKSSQAPKLLFHYYDKDFNNEADTPDNFQSRRPNTSFCFLDIRSPGLGDTAMYLCATSRVQSGANVLTFGAGSRLTVL.

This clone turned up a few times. The CDR3 is CATSPTWSNQPQHF. The CDR3 DNA is TGTGCCACCTCTCCTACGTGGAGCAATCAGCCCCAGCATTTT. The chain uses TRBV6-4 and TRBJ1-5; D is ambiguous. This CDR3 spans 14 amino acids. Germline V gene lookup returns CDR1 MRHNA and CDR2 SNTAGT. Trimming left V 10 bases short and J 1 base short, with 14 bases between.

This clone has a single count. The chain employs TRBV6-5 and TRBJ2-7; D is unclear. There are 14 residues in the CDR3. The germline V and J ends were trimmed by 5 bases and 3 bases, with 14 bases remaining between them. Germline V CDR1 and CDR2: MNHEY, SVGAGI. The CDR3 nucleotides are TGTGCCAGCAGTCCTCAGACGGGTCTCTACGAGCAGTACTTC. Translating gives CASSPQTGLYEQYF.

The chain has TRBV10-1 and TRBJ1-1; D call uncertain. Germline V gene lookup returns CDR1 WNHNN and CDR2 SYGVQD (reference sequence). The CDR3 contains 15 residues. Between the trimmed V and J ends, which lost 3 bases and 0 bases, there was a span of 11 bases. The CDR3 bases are TGCGCCAGCAGTGACGGGGTTACGGTGAACACTGAAGCTTTCTTT. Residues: CASSDGVTVNTEAFF.

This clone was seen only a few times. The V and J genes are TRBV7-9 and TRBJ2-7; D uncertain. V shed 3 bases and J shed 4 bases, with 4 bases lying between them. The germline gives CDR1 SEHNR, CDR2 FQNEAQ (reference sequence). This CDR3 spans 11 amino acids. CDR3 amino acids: CASSLSYEQYF. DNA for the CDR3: TGTGCCAGCAGCTTGAGTTACGAGCAGTACTTC.

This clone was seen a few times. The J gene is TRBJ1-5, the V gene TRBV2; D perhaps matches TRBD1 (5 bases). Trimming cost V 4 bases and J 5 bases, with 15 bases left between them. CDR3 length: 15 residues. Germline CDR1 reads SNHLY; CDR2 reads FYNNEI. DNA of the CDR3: TGTGCCAGCAGTGGGACACGGGCTGGGGATCAGCCCCAGCATTTT. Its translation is CASSGTRAGDQPQHF.

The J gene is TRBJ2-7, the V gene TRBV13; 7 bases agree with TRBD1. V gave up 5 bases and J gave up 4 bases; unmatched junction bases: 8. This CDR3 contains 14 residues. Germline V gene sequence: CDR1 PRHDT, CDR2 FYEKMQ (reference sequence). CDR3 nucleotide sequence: TGTGCCAGCAGCAGCAGGGGGAGAGGTTACGAGCAGTACTTC. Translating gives CASSSRGRGYEQYF.

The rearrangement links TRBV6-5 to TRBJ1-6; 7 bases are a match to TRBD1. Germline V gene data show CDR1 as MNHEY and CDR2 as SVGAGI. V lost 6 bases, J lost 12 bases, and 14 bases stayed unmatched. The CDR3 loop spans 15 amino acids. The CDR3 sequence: CASRGDRVDSVPLHF. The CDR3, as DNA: TGTGCCAGCAGAGGCGACAGGGTAGATTCTGTACCCCTCCACTTT.

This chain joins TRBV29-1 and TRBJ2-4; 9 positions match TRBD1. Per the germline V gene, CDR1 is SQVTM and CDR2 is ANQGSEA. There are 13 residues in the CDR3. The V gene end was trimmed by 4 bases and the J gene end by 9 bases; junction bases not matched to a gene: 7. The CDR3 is CSVVRQGDGIQYF. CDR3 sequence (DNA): TGCAGCGTTGTACGACAGGGGGACGGCATTCAGTACTTC. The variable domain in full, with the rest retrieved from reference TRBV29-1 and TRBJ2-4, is SAVISQKPSRDICQRGTSLTIQCQVDSQVTMMFWYRQQPGQSLTLIATANQGSEATYESGFVIDKFPISRPNLTFSTLTVSNMSPEDSSIYLCSVVRQGDGIQYFGAGTRLSVL.

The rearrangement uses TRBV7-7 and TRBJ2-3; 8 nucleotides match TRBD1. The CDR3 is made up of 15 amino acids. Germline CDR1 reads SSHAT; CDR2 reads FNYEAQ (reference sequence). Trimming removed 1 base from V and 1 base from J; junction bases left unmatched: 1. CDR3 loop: CASSLEQGGTDTQYF. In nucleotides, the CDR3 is TGTGCCAGCAGCTTAGAACAGGGGGGCACAGATACGCAGTATTTT.

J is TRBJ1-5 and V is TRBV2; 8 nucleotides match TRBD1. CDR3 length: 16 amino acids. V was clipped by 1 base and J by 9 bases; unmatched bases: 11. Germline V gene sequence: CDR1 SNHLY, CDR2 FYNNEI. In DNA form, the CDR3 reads TGTGCCAGCAGTGAAGTGGACAGGGTTTTGATAAGGCCCCAGCATTTT. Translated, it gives CASSEVDRVLIRPQHF.

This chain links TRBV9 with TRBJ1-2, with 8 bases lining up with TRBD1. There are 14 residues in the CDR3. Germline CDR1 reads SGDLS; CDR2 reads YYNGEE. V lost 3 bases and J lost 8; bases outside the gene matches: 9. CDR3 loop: CASSEIGQGEGYTF. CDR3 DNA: TGTGCCAGCAGCGAGATCGGACAGGGAGAGGGCTACACCTTC.

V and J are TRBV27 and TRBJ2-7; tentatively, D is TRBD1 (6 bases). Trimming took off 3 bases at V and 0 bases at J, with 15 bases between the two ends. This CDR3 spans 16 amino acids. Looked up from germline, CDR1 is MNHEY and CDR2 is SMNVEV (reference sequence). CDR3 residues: CASSFYRAVGSYEQYF. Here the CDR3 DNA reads TGTGCCAGCAGTTTTTACAGGGCTGTAGGCTCCTACGAGCAGTACTTC.

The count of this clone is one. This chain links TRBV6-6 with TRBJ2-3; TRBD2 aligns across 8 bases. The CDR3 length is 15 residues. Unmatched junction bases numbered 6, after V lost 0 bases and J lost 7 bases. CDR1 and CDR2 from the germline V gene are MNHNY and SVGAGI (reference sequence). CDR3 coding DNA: TGTGCCAGCAGTTACTCGTGGGCGGGGGGATATACGCAGTATTTT. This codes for CASSYSWAGGYTQYF.

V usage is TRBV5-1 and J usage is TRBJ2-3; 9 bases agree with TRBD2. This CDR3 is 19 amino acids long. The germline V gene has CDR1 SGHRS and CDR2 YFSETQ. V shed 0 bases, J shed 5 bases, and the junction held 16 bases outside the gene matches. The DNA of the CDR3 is TGCGCCAGCAGCTTGGCCCCCGGACTCGGGGCGGGGGGGCAAGATACGCAGTATTTT. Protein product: CASSLAPGLGAGGQDTQYF.

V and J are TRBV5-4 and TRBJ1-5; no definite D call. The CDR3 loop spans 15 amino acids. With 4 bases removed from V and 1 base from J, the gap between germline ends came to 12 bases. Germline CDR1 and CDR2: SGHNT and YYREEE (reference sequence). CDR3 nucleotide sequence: TGTGCCAGCAGCATGGACGGGAGGAGCAATCAGCCCCAGCATTTT. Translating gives CASSMDGRSNQPQHF. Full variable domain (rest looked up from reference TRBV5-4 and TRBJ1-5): ETGVTQSPTHLIKTRGQQVTLRCSSQSGHNTVSWYQQALGQGPQFIFQYYREEENGRGNFPPRFSGLQFPNYSSELNVNALELDDSALYLCASSMDGRSNQPQHFGDGTRLSIL.

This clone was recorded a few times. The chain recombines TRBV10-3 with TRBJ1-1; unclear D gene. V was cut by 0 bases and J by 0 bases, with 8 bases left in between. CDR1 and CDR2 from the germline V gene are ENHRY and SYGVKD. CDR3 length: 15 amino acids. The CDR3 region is CAISESLAVNTEAFF. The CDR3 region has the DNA TGTGCCATCAGTGAGTCGTTGGCGGTGAACACTGAAGCTTTCTTT.

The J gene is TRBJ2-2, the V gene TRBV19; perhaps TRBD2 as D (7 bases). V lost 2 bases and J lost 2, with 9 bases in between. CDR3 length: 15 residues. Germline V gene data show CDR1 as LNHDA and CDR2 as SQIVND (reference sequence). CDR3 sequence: CASSIRGGNTGELFF. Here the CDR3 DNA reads TGTGCCAGTAGTATAAGGGGGGGAAACACCGGGGAGCTGTTTTTT. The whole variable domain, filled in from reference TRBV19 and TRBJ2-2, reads DGGITQSPKYLFRKEGQNVTLSCEQNLNHDAMYWYRQDPGQGLRLIYYSQIVNDFQKGDIAEGYSVSREKKESFPLTVTSAQKNPTAFYLCASSIRGGNTGELFFGEGSRLTVL.